The 5 T cell receptor beta chains below were found in one sample sequenced in a study of tumor-infiltrating lymphocytes in primary liver carcinoma. The source of the blood RNA was unsorted whole blood, and germline DNA was extracted as well. Starting from approximately 0.45 ug of total RNA, TCR beta cDNA was produced with a primer in the constant region. TCR beta libraries came from three nested multiplex PCR rounds using slightly modified ARM-PCR. The first two PCR rounds used TRBV1-TRBV30 forward primers with a C-beta reverse primer, about 10 cycles each. One entry per CDR3 protein results from TCRdb running MiXCR on the multiplex PCR reads. The sample contains fewer than 350,000 distinct CDR3 sequences, about two thirds of which appear only once. The sequencing sample was made of peripheral blood. The receptors stem from a man in his forties with primary liver carcinoma and hepatitis B virus infection.

The genes are TRBV5-4 and TRBJ2-5; 11 bases align to TRBD2. The germline V gene has CDR1 SGHNT and CDR2 YYREEE (reference sequence). There are 14 residues in the CDR3. Unmatched junction bases numbered 2, after V lost 2 bases and J lost 5 bases. The CDR3 bases are TGTGCCAGCAGCTTTAGCGGGAGGGTTGAGACCCAGTACTTC. Amino acids: CASSFSGRVETQYF. Full variable domain (missing parts from reference TRBV5-4 and TRBJ2-5): ETGVTQSPTHLIKTRGQQVTLRCSSQSGHNTVSWYQQALGQGPQFIFQYYREEENGRGNFPPRFSGLQFPNYSSELNVNALELDDSALYLCASSFSGRVETQYFGPGTRLLVL.

Notes on this clonotype: This may come from a read error, since a much larger clone is one base off. As the CDR3 is not closed by the conserved phenylalanine or tryptophan, this likely results from a read error. V gene TRBV6-2 or TRBV6-3 combines with J gene TRBJ1-1; weak D call: TRBD1 (6 bases). This CDR3 has 11 residues. Germline V gene sequence: CDR1 MNHEY, CDR2 SVGEGT. V was cut by 6 bases and J by 8 bases, with 10 bases left in between. Written as DNA, the CDR3 is TGTGCCAGCAGAACCGGGACAGAAGCTTTCTCT. Its protein is CASRTGTEAFS.

About this clonotype itself: Mismatch with germline at one junction end may stem from a read error. The J gene is TRBJ2-1, the V gene TRBV11-2, with D hard to call. This CDR3 has 13 residues. The germline CDR1 and CDR2 sequences are SGHAT and FQNNGV. CDR3: CTSSLVVWTRQFF. The CDR3 bases are TGTACCAGCAGCTTAGTGGTTTGGACCAGGCAATTCTTC.

As concerns this clonotype: A clone one base away is much larger, so this may be a read error. The chain employs TRBV6-5 and TRBJ1-1, with D unclear. CDR1 MNHEY and CDR2 SVGAGI come from the germline V gene. This CDR3 is built from 13 residues. The CDR3: CDSSYSMNTEAFF. The CDR3, as DNA: TGTGACAGCAGTTACTCGATGAACACTGAAGCTTTCTTT.

To note about this clonotype: This CDR3 is missing its conserved last phenylalanine or tryptophan, likely due to a read error. V and J are TRBV11-2 and TRBJ2-3; D remains unclear. CDR3 length: 14 residues. V lost 3 bases, J lost 4 bases, and 11 bases lay in between. The V gene's germline CDR1 is SGHAT and CDR2 FQNNGV. CDR3 loop: CASSLSTGSDTQYL. In DNA, the CDR3 is TGTGCCAGCAGCTTGTCTACTGGGTCAGATACGCAGTATCTT.